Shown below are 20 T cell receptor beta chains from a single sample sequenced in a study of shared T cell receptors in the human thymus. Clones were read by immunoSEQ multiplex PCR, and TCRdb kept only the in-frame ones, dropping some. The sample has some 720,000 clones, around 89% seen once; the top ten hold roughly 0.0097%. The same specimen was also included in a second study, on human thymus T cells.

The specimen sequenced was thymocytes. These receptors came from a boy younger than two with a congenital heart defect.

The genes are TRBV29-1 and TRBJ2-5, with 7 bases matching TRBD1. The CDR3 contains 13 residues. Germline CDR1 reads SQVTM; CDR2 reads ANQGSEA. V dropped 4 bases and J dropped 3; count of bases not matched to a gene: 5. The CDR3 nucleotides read TGCAGCGTTGTTGACAGGGTGGAAGAGACCCAGTACTTC. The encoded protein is CSVVDRVEETQYF.

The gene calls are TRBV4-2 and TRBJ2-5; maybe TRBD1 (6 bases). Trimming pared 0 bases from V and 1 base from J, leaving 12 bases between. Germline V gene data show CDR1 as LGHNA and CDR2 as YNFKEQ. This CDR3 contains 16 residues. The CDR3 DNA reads TGTGCCAGCAGCCAAGATCTAGCCAGGGGCCAAGAGACCCAGTACTTC. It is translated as CASSQDLARGQETQYF.

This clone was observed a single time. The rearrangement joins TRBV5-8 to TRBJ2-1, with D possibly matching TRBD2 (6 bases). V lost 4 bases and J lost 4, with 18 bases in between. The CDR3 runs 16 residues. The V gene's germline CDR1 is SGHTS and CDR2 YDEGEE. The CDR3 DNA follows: TGTGCCAGCAGCCTCCAGCGGCTAGCGAGATACAATGAGCAGTTCTTC. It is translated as CASSLQRLARYNEQFF.

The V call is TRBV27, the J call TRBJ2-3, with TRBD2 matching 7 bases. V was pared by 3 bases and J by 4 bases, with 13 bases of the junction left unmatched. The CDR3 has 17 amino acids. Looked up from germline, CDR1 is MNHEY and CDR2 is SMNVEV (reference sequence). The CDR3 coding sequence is TGTGCCAGCAGTTTTGCTAGTTGGCGGGAGTCCGCAGATACGCAGTATTTT. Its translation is CASSFASWRESADTQYF.

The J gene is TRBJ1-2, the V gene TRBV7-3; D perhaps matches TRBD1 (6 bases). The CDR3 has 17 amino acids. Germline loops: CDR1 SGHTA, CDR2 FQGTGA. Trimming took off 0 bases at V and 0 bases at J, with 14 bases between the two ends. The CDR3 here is CASSLTPGAGANYGYTF. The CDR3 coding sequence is TGTGCCAGCAGCTTAACGCCCGGGGCAGGGGCTAACTATGGCTACACCTTC.

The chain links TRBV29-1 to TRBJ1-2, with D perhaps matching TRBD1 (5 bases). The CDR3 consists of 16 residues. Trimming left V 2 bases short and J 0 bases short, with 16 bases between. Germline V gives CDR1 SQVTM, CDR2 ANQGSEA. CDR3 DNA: TGCAGCGTTGAACCCTCCACCGGGGACTCTAACTATGGCTACACCTTC. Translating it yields CSVEPSTGDSNYGYTF.

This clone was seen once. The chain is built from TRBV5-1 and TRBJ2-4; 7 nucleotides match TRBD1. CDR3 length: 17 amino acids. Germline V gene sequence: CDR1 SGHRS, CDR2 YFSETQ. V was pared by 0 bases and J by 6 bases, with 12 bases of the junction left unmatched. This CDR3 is CASSLEKGARGRNIQYF. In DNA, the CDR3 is TGCGCCAGCAGCTTGGAGAAGGGGGCGAGAGGTAGAAACATTCAGTACTTC.

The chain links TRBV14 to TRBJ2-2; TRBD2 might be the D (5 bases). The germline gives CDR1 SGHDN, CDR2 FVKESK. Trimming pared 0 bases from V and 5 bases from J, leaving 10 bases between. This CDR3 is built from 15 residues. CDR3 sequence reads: CASSQDVRATGELFF. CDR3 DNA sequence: TGTGCCAGCAGCCAAGATGTGCGGGCGACCGGGGAGCTGTTTTTT.

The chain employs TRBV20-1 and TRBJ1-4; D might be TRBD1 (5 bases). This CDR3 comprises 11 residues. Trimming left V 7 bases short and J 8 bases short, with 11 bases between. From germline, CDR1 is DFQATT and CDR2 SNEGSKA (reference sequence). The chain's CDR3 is CSGGGSEKLFF. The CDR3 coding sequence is TGCAGTGGGGGGGGGTCCGAAAAACTGTTTTTT.

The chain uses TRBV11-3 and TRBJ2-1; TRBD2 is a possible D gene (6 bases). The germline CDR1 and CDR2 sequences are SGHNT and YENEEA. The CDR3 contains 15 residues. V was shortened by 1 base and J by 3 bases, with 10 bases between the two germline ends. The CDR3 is CASSLVWGDYNEQFF. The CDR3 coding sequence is TGTGCCAGCAGCTTAGTTTGGGGGGACTACAATGAGCAGTTCTTC. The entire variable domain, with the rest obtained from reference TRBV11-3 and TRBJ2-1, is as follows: EAGVVQSPRYKIIEKKQPVAFWCNPISGHNTLYWYLQNLGQGPELLIRYENEEAVDDSQLPKDRFSAERLKGVDSTLKIQPAELGDSAVYLCASSLVWGDYNEQFFGPGTRLTVL.

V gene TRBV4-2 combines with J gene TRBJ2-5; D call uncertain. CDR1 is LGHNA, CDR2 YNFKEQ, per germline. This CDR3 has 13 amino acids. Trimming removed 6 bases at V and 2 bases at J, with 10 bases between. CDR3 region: CASRSHPQETQYF. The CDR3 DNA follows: TGTGCCAGCAGAAGCCATCCTCAAGAGACCCAGTACTTC.

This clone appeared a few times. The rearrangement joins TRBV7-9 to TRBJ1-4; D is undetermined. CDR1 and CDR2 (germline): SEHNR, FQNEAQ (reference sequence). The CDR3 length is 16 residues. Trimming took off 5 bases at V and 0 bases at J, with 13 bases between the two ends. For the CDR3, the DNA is TGTGCCAGCAGCGCGCCTTCAGGTCCAACTAATGAAAAACTGTTTTTT. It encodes CASSAPSGPTNEKLFF.

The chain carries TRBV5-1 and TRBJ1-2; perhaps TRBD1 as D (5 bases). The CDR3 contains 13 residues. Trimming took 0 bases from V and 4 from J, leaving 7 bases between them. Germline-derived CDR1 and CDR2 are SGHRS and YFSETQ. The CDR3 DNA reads TGCGCCAGCAGCTTGGGACAGTCCTATGGCTACACCTTC. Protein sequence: CASSLGQSYGYTF.

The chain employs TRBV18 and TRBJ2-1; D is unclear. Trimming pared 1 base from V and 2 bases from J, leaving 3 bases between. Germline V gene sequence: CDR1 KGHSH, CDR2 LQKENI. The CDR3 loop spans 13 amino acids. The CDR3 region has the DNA TGTGCCAGCTCACCACGGCCCTACAATGAGCAGTTCTTC. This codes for CASSPRPYNEQFF.

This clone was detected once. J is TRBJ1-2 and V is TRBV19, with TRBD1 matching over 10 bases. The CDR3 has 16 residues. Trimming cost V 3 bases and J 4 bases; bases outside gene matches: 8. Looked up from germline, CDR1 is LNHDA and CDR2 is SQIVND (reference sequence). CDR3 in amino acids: CASSISGTGASYGYTF. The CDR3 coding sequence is TGTGCCAGTAGTATCTCCGGGACAGGGGCTTCCTATGGCTACACCTTC.

CDR3 amino acids: CSLRTASGPFISYNEQFF. CDR3 bases: TGCAGCCTAAGAACGGCTAGCGGGCCCTTTATCTCCTACAATGAGCAGTTCTTC. This sequence joins TRBV29-1 and TRBJ2-1; 8 bases align to TRBD2. The CDR3 sequence is 18 residues long. Germline-derived CDR1 and CDR2 are SQVTM and ANQGSEA. V lost 8 bases to trimming and J lost 0 bases; unmatched junction nucleotides: 18.

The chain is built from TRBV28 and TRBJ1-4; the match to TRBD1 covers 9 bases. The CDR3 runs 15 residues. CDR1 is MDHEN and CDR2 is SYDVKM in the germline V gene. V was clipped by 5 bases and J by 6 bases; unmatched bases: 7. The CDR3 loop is CASSHRGHRDEKLFF. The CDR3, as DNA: TGTGCCAGCAGTCACAGGGGGCATAGGGATGAAAAACTGTTTTTT.

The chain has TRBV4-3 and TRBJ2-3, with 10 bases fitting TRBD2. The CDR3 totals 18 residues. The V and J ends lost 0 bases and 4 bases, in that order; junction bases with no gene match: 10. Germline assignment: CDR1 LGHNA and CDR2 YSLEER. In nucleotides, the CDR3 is TGCGCCAGCAGCCAAGAGGGGGTAGCGGGAGGAAAAGCAGATACGCAGTATTTT. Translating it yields CASSQEGVAGGKADTQYF.

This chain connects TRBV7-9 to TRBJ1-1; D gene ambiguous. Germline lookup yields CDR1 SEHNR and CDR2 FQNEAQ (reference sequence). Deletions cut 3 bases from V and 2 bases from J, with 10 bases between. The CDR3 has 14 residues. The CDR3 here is CASSFGGDNTEAFF. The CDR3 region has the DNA TGTGCCAGCAGCTTTGGCGGAGATAACACTGAAGCTTTCTTT.

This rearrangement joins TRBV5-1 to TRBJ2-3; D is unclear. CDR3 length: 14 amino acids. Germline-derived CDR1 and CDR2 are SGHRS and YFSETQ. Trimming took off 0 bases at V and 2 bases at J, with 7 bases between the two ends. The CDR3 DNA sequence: TGCGCCAGCAGCTTGGCCCCCCTCACAGATACGCAGTATTTT. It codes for CASSLAPLTDTQYF.